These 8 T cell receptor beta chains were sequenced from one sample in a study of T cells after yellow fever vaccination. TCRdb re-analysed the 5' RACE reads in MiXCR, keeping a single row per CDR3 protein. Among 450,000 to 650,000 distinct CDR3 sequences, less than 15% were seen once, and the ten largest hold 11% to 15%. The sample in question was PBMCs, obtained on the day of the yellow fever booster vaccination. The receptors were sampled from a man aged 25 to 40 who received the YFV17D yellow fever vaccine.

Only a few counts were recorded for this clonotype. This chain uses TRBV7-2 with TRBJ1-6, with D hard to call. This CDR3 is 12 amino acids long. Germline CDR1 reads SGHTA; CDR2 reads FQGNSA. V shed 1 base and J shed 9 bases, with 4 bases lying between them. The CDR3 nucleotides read TGTGCCAGCAGCTTAGTTAGTTCACCCCTCCACTTT. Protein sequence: CASSLVSSPLHF.

The CDR3 coding sequence is TGCGCCAGCAGCGCGGGGATAGCGTCCGTAGAGACCCAGTACTTC. This translates into CASSAGIASVETQYF. The rearrangement links TRBV5-1 to TRBJ2-5, with a weak D call TRBD2 (6 bases). CDR3 length equals 15 residues. Germline CDR1 and CDR2: SGHRS and YFSETQ. Deletions cut 4 bases from V and 4 bases from J, with 17 bases between.

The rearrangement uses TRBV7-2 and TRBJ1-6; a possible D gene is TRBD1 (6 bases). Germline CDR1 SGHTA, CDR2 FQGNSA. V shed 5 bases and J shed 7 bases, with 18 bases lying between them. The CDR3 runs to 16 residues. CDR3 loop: CASSPPWGQGNSPLHF. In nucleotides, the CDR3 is TGTGCCAGCAGCCCTCCGTGGGGGCAGGGAAATTCACCCCTCCACTTT.

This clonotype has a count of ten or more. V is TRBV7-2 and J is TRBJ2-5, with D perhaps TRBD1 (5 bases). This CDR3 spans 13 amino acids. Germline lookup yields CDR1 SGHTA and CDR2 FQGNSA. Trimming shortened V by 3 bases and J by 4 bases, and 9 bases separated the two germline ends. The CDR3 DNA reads TGTGCCAGCAGCTTGGGTCAGGGAGAGACCCAGTACTTC. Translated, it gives CASSLGQGETQYF.

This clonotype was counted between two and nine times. The DNA of the CDR3 is TGCGCCAGCAGCCCCCTGGTTCGGCCGGGAGTAGTCGTTTACGAGCAGTACTTC. Amino acid sequence: CASSPLVRPGVVVYEQYF. J is TRBJ2-7 and V is TRBV5-1; a weak D match, TRBD2 (6 bases). Trimming removed 4 bases at V and 4 bases at J, with 27 bases between. The germline gives CDR1 SGHRS, CDR2 YFSETQ. The CDR3 totals 18 residues.

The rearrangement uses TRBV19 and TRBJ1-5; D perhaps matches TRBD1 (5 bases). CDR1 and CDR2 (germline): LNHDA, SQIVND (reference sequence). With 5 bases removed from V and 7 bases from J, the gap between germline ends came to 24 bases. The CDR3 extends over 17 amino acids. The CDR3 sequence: CASSPPRIGGAGQPQHF. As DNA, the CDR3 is TGTGCCAGTAGTCCACCAAGAATCGGGGGAGCTGGGCAGCCCCAGCATTTT.

The CDR3 sequence is CASSVGHLAKNIQYF. DNA of the CDR3: TGTGCCAGCTCAGTTGGACATCTAGCCAAAAACATTCAGTACTTC. The chain has TRBV18 and TRBJ2-4; tentative D call: TRBD1 (5 bases). V dropped 5 bases and J dropped 0 bases, with 11 bases sitting between them. The CDR3 length is 15 residues. Looked up from germline, CDR1 is KGHSH and CDR2 is LQKENI.

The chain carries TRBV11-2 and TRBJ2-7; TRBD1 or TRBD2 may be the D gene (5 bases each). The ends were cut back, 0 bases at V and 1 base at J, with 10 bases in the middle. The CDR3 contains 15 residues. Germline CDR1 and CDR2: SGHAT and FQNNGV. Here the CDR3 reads CASSLDPGPSYEQYF. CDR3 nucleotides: TGTGCCAGCAGCTTAGATCCGGGACCATCCTACGAGCAGTACTTC.